This T cell receptor (beta chain) was identified in a study of shared clonotypes between healthy human individuals. This was a deep-level run. Original handling: ImmunoSEQ junction-only sequences lacked quality scores, so their filtering differed. TCRdb keeps only in-frame clones here, not all; method: immunoSEQ multiplex PCR. V and J calls and clone size are as listed in that table; D and trimming were resolved from the DNA. The sample shows 2 million to 3 million clones, around 94% of them seen only once. Naive CD4+ cells were CD45RA-selected; the remaining cells were memory. As concerns this clone: Its antigen is still unknown.

The J segment lost 7 bases and the V segment lost 0 bases, leaving 10 bases of the junction unmatched. Germline assignment: CDR1 KGHSH and CDR2 LQKENI. This CDR3 spans 16 amino acids. Study conclusions and caveats: Clonotypes that were shared across a handful of donors made up around 5% of naive CD4 clonotypes.

The gene calls are TRBV18 and TRBJ2-7; 9 bases align to TRBD1. The sequence came from a man younger than 35 in good health. The sample comprised naive CD4+ T cells sorted from blood. Subset here: CD45RA+ positively selected. The CDR3 sequence: CASSPPNPQGAGEQYF. The CDR3 DNA sequence: TGTGCCAGCTCACCACCCAATCCACAGGGGGCGGGGGAGCAGTACTTC.